One and the same sample provided the 5 T cell receptor beta chains below, sequenced in a study of PD-1 blockade in classical Hodgkin lymphoma. Each of the patients experienced relapse following autologous stem cell transplantation, and their brentuximab vedotin exposure differed. Profiling relied on immunoSEQ multiplex PCR, and the TCRdb table lists in-frame clones only, not all of them. The sample lists some 46,000 clones, over 70% seen once, with approximately 21% in the top ten. This specimen consisted of peripheral blood mononuclear cells (PBMCs), obtained before the second cycle of nivolumab. The source of these receptors is a human donor with classical Hodgkin lymphoma.

For this clone: Germline and junction disagree at one end, which may indicate a read error. J is TRBJ2-5 and V is TRBV5-1; D gene unclear. The CDR3 extends over 12 amino acids. The V gene's germline CDR1 is SGHRS and CDR2 YFSETQ. CDR3 amino acids: CASSEIQQTQYF. The CDR3 DNA sequence: TGCGCCAGCAGCGAGATCCAACAGACCCAGTACTTC.

The chain has TRBV15 and TRBJ2-6, with 10 bases matching TRBD2. V shed 1 base and J 3 bases; nucleotides not matched to a gene: 3. Germline assignment: CDR1 LNHNV and CDR2 YYDKDF (reference sequence). The CDR3 is made up of 17 amino acids. CDR3 coding DNA: TGTGCCACCAGCAGAGGAGCGGGGGGGCTTGGGGCCAACGTCCTGACTTTC. Translating gives CATSRGAGGLGANVLTF.

DNA for the CDR3: TGTGCCAGTATGGCTAGCGGGATGAATAGTGAGCAGTTCTTC. Translated, it gives CASMASGMNSEQFF. The chain is built from TRBV19 and TRBJ2-1; TRBD2 matches at 9 bases. Trimming took 7 bases from V and 9 from J; bases not matched to a gene: 10. Germline loops: CDR1 LNHDA, CDR2 SQIVND (reference sequence). CDR3 length: 14 residues.

CDR3 sequence: CASSYLTVEIYGYTF. In DNA, the CDR3 is TGTGCCAGCAGTTACCTGACAGTAGAAATCTATGGCTACACCTTC. The gene calls are TRBV6-6 and TRBJ1-2; tentatively, D is TRBD1 (5 bases). V lost 2 bases, J lost 4 bases, and 14 bases lay in between. The CDR3 spans 15 residues. CDR1 is MNHNY, CDR2 SVGAGI, per germline (reference sequence).

This clone was detected only a few times. The chain couples TRBV5-1 to TRBJ2-3; TRBD2 matches at 9 bases. The V segment lost 3 bases and the J segment 2 bases; nucleotides outside the gene matches: 7. The CDR3 runs 16 residues. CDR1 SGHRS and CDR2 YFSETQ come from the germline V gene. CDR3 amino acids: CASSSIAGATTDTQYF. DNA of the CDR3: TGCGCCAGCAGCTCCATAGCGGGGGCTACCACAGATACGCAGTATTTT.